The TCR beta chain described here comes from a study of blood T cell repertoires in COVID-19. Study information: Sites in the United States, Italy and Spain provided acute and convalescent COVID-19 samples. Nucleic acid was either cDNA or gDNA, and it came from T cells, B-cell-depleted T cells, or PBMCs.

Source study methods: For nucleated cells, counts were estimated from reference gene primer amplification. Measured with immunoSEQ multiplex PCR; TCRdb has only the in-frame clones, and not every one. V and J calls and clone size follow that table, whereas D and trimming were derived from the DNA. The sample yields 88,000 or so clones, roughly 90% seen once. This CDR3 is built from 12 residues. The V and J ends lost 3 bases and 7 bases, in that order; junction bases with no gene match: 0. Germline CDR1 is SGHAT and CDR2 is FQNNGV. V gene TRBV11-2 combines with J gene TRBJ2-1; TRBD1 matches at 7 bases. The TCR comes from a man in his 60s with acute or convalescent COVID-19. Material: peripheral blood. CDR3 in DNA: TGTGCCAGCAGCTTGGGACAGAATGAGCAGTTCTTC. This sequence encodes CASSLGQNEQFF.